One and the same sample provided the 7 T cell receptor beta chains below, sequenced in a study of blood T cells in healthy people across ages. A J-beta primer mix and a sample-barcoded 5' primer were used in a second PCR of roughly 7 to 12 cycles. From the 5' RACE reads, TCRdb called clonotypes with MiXCR, one entry per CDR3 protein. The data hold 1,800,000 or so distinct CDR3 sequences, with more than 35% observed a single time. Sequencing was done on a sample of blood. All receptors come from a human donor in good health.

The chain couples TRBV12-3 or TRBV12-4 to TRBJ2-3; 11 bases fit TRBD2. The CDR3 has 17 amino acids. Germline trimming cut 5 bases from V and 1 base from J; bases unmatched to any gene: 8. The CDR3 bases are TGTGCCAGCAGTATCGGATTACTAGCGGGGGGCACAGATACGCAGTATTTT. Its protein product is CASSIGLLAGGTDTQYF.

The chain combines TRBV11-1 with TRBJ1-5, with TRBD1 as a possible D gene (6 bases). Trimming pared 2 bases from V and 2 bases from J, leaving 10 bases between. The CDR3 is made up of 15 amino acids. Per the germline V gene, CDR1 is SGHAT and CDR2 is FQDESV (reference sequence). Here the CDR3 reads CASSLNPGGNQPQHF. DNA for the CDR3: TGTGCCAGCAGCTTAAATCCAGGGGGCAATCAGCCCCAGCATTTT.

This clonotype was observed once. V is TRBV25-1 and J is TRBJ1-1; 9 bases map to TRBD1. The CDR3 sequence is 12 residues long. With 6 bases clipped from V and 6 bases from J, the junction kept 2 bases outside the gene matches. CDR1 and CDR2 from the germline V gene are MGHDK and SYGVNS. The CDR3 DNA is TGTGCCAGCAGGACAGGGGGTTCTGAAGCTTTCTTT. Translating gives CASRTGGSEAFF. Using reference TRBV25-1 and TRBJ1-1 for the parts outside the CDR3, the full variable domain is EADIYQTPRYLVIGTGKKITLECSQTMGHDKMYWYQQDPGMELHLIHYSYGVNSTEKGDLSSESTVSRIRTEHFPLTLESARPSHTSQYLCASRTGGSEAFFGQGTRLTVV.

In its sample, this clonotype was seen a few times. The chain couples TRBV12-3 or TRBV12-4 to TRBJ1-4, with D unclear. V lost 3 bases and J 8 bases, leaving 13 bases between the germline ends. CDR3 length equals 14 residues. DNA for the CDR3: TGTGCCAGCAGTTTCGGTGATATAGGGGAAAAACTGTTTTTT. Protein: CASSFGDIGEKLFF.

This clonotype occurred a few times. CDR3 coding DNA: TGTGCCAGCAGAAGAATGACAGGGTTTGGCTACACCTTC. Residues: CASRRMTGFGYTF. The chain has TRBV12-3 or TRBV12-4 and TRBJ1-2; 7 bases line up with TRBD1. Trimming cost V 6 bases and J 7 bases; bases outside gene matches: 8. This CDR3 comprises 13 residues.

Here the CDR3 reads CASSGFGLAGVGEQFF. The CDR3 DNA sequence: TGTGCCAGCAGTGGGTTTGGACTAGCGGGGGTGGGTGAGCAGTTCTTC. The chain couples TRBV12-3 or TRBV12-4 to TRBJ2-1; 13 bases fit TRBD2. J lost 9 bases, V lost 5 bases, and 10 bases had no gene match. CDR3 length equals 16 residues.

The rearrangement uses TRBV5-1 and TRBJ2-1, with 7 bases aligning to TRBD1. Germline CDR1 and CDR2: SGHRS and YFSETQ. The V segment lost 4 bases and the J segment 8 bases; nucleotides outside the gene matches: 9. The CDR3 runs 14 residues. In DNA, the CDR3 is TGCGCCAGCAGCGGGAGACAGGGTTCCGATGAGCAGTTCTTC. This gives the protein CASSGRQGSDEQFF.